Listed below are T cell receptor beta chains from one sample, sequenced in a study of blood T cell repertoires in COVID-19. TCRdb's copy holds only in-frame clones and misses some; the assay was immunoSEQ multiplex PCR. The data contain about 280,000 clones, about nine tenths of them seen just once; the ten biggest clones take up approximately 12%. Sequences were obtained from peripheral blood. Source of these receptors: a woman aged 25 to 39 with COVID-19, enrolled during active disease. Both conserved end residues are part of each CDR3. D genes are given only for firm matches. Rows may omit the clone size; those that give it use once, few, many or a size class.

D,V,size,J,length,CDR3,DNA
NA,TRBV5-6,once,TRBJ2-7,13,CASSYQMPYEQYF,TGTGCCAGCAGTTATCAGATGCCCTACGAGCAGTACTTC
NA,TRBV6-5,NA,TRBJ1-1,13,CASILGRNTEAFF,TGTGCCAGCATCCTAGGGAGGAACACTGAAGCTTTCTTT
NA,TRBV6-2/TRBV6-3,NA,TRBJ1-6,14,CASSSNTENSPLHF,TGTGCCAGCAGTTCTAATACCGAGAATTCACCCCTCCACTTT
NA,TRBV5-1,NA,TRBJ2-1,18,CASSPTGGPPEGGNEQFF,TGCGCCAGCAGCCCTACCGGCGGGCCTCCTGAAGGCGGAAATGAGCAGTTCTTC
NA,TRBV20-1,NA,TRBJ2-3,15,CSASRLGAGKDTQYF,TGCAGTGCTAGTAGGCTTGGGGCAGGGAAAGATACGCAGTATTTT
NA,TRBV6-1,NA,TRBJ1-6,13,CASSERNLDTYSF,TGTGCCAGCAGTGAACGGAACCTGGACACGTATAGCTTT
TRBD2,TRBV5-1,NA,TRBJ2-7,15,CASSFPGGLSYEQYF,TGCGCCAGCAGCTTCCCGGGGGGACTATCCTACGAGCAGTACTTC
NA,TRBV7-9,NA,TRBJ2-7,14,CASSLVESSYEQYF,TGTGCCAGCAGCTTAGTAGAAAGCTCCTACGAGCAGTACTTC
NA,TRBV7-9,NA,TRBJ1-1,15,CASSLVAGSSTEAFF,TGTGCCAGCAGCTTAGTCGCAGGGTCAAGCACTGAAGCTTTCTTT
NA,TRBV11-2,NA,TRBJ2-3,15,CASTFRGLQRDTQYF,TGTGCCAGCACTTTCAGGGGTTTGCAGCGGGATACGCAGTATTTT
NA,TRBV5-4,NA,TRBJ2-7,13,CASSPGTTYEQYF,TGTGCCAGCAGCCCCGGGACAACGTACGAGCAGTACTTC
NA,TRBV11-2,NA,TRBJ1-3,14,CASCRGWFGNTIYF,TGTGCCAGCTGCCGAGGGTGGTTTGGAAACACCATATATTTT
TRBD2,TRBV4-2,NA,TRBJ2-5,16,CASSQVYRGVQETQYF,TGTGCCAGCAGCCAAGTTTACCGGGGGGTACAAGAGACCCAGTACTTC
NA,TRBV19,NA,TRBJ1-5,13,CASAMSRNQPQHF,TGTGCCAGTGCGATGAGCCGGAATCAGCCCCAGCATTTT
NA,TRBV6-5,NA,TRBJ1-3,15,CASSYSPHSGNTIYF,TGTGCCAGCAGTTACTCTCCCCACTCTGGAAACACCATATATTTT
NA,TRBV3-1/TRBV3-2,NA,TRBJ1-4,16,CASSPEGSATNEKLFF,TGTGCCAGCAGCCCGGAGGGGTCTGCAACTAATGAAAAACTGTTTTTT
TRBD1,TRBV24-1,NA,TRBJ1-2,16,CATSDPTIDRVKGYTF,TGTGCCACCAGTGACCCAACCATTGACAGGGTTAAGGGCTACACCTTC
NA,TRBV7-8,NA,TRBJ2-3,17,CASSYRTGGRNTDTQYF,TGTGCCAGCAGCTACCGAACTGGGGGGAGGAACACAGATACGCAGTATTTT
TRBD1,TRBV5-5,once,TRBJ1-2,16,CASSIYRGRANYGYTF,TGTGCCAGCAGCATCTACAGGGGACGAGCTAACTATGGCTACACCTTC
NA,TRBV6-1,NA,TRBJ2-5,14,CASSEWRDQETQYF,TGTGCCAGCAGTGAATGGAGGGACCAAGAGACCCAGTACTTC
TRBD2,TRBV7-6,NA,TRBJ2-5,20,CASSPKKLAGLAGGVETQYF,TGTGCCAGCAGCCCCAAAAAACTCGCGGGACTAGCGGGGGGTGTAGAGACCCAGTACTTC
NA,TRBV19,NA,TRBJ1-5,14,CATSQGFYNQPQHF,TGTGCCACATCGCAGGGGTTTTACAATCAGCCCCAGCATTTT
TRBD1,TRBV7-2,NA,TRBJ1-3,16,CASSLVGGQAGNTIYF,TGTGCCAGCAGCTTAGTAGGGGGACAGGCTGGAAACACCATATATTTT
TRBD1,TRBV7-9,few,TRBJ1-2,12,CASSSTGGGYTF,TGTGCCAGCAGCTCGACAGGGGGTGGCTACACCTTC
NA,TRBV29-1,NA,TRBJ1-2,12,CSVERTGYGYTF,TGCAGCGTTGAAAGGACTGGCTATGGCTACACCTTC
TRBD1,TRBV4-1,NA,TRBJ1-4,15,CASSLQGAANEKLFF,TGCGCCAGCAGCCTACAGGGGGCGGCTAATGAAAAACTGTTTTTT
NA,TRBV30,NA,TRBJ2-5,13,CAWSRRAQETQYF,TGTGCCTGGAGCCGGAGAGCTCAAGAGACCCAGTACTTC
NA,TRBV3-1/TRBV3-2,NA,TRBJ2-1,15,CASSHLRGLNNEQFF,TGTGCCAGCAGCCACCTTCGGGGACTTAACAATGAGCAGTTCTTC
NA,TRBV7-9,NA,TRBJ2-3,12,CASSPVSDTQYF,TGTGCCAGCAGCCCGGTATCGGATACGCAGTATTTT
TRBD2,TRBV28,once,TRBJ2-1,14,CASGIAGGHNEQFF,TGTGCCAGCGGAATAGCGGGGGGGCACAATGAGCAGTTCTTC
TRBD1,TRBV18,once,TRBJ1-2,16,CASSPPGTGSNYGYTF,TGTGCCAGCTCACCACCTGGGACAGGGTCTAACTATGGCTACACCTTC
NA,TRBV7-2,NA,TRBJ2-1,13,CASHLPNYNEQFF,TGTGCCAGCCACCTACCTAACTACAATGAGCAGTTCTTC
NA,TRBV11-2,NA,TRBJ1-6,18,CASSSPLVTGLYNSPLHF,TGTGCCAGCAGCTCCCCTCTTGTCACAGGGCTCTATAATTCACCCCTCCACTTT
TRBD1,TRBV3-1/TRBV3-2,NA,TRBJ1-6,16,CASSHWDRGGNSPLHF,TGTGCCAGCAGCCATTGGGACAGGGGGGGAAATTCACCCCTCCACTTT
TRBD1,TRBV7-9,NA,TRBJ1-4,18,CASSLAPKEDRGREKLFF,TGTGCCAGCAGCTTAGCGCCGAAGGAGGACAGGGGGCGGGAAAAACTGTTTTTT
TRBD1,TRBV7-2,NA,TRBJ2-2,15,CASSPTGSNTGELFF,TGTGCCAGCAGCCCGACAGGGTCGAACACCGGGGAGCTGTTTTTT
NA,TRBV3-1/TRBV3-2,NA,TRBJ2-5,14,CASSRRRGQETQYF,TGTGCCAGCAGCCGAAGACGGGGCCAAGAGACCCAGTACTTC
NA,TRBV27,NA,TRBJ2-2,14,CASRWTANTGELFF,TGTGCCAGCAGGTGGACAGCGAACACCGGGGAGCTGTTTTTT
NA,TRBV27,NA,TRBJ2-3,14,CATSTGLRRDTQYF,TGTGCCACCAGCACAGGGTTGCGGCGGGATACGCAGTATTTT
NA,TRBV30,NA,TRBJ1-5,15,CAWSALTALNQPQHF,TGTGCCTGGAGTGCTTTGACAGCGCTCAATCAGCCCCAGCATTTT
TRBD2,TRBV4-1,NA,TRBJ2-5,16,CASSPSIAGGKETQYF,TGCGCCAGCAGCCCCTCTATAGCGGGGGGCAAAGAGACCCAGTACTTC
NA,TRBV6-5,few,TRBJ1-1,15,CASSYSGLWGPEAFF,TGTGCCAGCAGTTACTCGGGCCTCTGGGGCCCTGAAGCTTTCTTT
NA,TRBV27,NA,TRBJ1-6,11,CASRGNSPLHF,TGTGCCAGCCGGGGGAACTCACCCCTCCACTTT
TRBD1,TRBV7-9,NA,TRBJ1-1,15,CASSQPDQGDPEAFF,TGTGCCAGCAGCCAACCCGATCAGGGGGACCCTGAAGCTTTCTTT
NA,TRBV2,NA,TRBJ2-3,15,CASRPGGALADTQYF,TGTGCCAGCAGGCCTGGAGGGGCACTAGCAGATACGCAGTATTTT
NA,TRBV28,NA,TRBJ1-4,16,CASSLRHRSLNEKLFF,TGTGCCAGCAGTTTGAGACACCGGTCTTTGAATGAAAAACTGTTTTTT
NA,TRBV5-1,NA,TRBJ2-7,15,CASSLGQAPLYEQYF,TGCGCCAGCAGCTTGGGACAGGCCCCACTCTACGAGCAGTACTTC
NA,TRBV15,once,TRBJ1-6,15,CATSRAAGVNSPLHF,TGTGCCACCAGCAGAGCGGCGGGGGTCAATTCACCCCTCCACTTT
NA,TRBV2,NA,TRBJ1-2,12,CASSESYRDFFF,TGTGCCAGCAGTGAATCCTATCGGGACTTCTTCTTC
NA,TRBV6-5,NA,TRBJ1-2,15,CASSLTPGNYYGYTF,TGTGCCAGCAGTTTAACACCGGGGAATTACTATGGCTACACCTTC
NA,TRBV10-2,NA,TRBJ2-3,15,CASSAPRQRGDTQYF,TGCGCCAGCAGTGCCCCTCGGCAAAGAGGAGATACGCAGTATTTT
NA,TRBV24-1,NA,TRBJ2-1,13,CATSDFGRNEQFF,TGTGCCACCAGTGATTTCGGCAGGAATGAGCAGTTCTTC
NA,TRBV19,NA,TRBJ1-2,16,CASSNPTGRISYGYTF,TGTGCCAGTAGTAACCCGACGGGTAGAATATCCTATGGCTACACCTTC
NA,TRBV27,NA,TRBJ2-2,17,CATSLAGSALNTGELFF,TGTGCCACCTCGCTGGCGGGAAGCGCTTTGAACACCGGGGAGCTGTTTTTT
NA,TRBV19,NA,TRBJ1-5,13,CASVRFRGEPQHF,TGTGCCAGTGTCCGGTTTCGGGGGGAGCCCCAGCATTTT
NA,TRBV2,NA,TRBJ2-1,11,CASESYNEQFF,TGTGCCAGCGAGTCCTACAATGAGCAGTTCTTC
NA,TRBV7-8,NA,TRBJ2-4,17,CASSLGLTGEDKNIQYF,TGTGCCAGCAGCCTCGGACTCACAGGGGAGGACAAAAACATTCAGTACTTC
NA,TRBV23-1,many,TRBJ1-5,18,CASSPLGPVGDSNQPQHF,TGCGCCAGCAGTCCTCTGGGGCCGGTTGGGGATAGCAATCAGCCCCAGCATTTT
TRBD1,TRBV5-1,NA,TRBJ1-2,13,CASSSTGGGGYTF,TGCGCCAGCAGCTCCACAGGGGGCGGTGGCTACACCTTC